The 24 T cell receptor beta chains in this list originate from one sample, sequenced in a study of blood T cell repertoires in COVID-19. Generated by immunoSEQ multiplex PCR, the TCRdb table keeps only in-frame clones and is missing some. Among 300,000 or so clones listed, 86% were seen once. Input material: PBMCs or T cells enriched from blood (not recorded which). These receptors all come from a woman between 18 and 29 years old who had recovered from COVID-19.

CDR3 nucleotides: TGCGCCAGCAGCTGGGGACTAGCGGGCCATAGAGTCTACAATGAGCAGTTCTTC. Translation: CASSWGLAGHRVYNEQFF. The V gene is TRBV5-1, the J gene TRBJ2-1, with 12 bases that match TRBD2. CDR1 is SGHRS and CDR2 is YFSETQ in the germline V gene. This CDR3 has 18 amino acids. The V and J ends lost 3 bases and 3 bases, in that order; junction bases with no gene match: 10. Based on the CDR3 plus reference TRBV5-1 and TRBJ2-1, the full variable domain is KAGVTQTPRYLIKTRGQQVTLSCSPISGHRSVSWYQQTPGQGLQFLFEYFSETQRNKGNFPGRFSGRQFSNSRSEMNVSTLELGDSALYLCASSWGLAGHRVYNEQFFGPGTRLTVL.

The CDR3 DNA follows: TGTGCCAGCAGCTTAGGGGATTCGGTACCTCCGACGGGATATGGCTACACCTTC. It encodes CASSLGDSVPPTGYGYTF. The chain uses TRBV7-9 and TRBJ1-2; no reliable D call. This CDR3 spans 18 amino acids. The V gene lost 1 base and the J gene lost 5 bases, with 23 bases spanning the gap. Germline loops: CDR1 SEHNR, CDR2 FQNEAQ (reference sequence).

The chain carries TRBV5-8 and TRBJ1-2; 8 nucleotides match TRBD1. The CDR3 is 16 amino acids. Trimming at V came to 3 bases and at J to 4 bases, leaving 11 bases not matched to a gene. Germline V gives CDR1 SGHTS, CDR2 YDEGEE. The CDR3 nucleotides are TGTGCCAGCAGCTCCTCCCTAGGACAGGGAACCTATGGCTACACCTTC. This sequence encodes CASSSSLGQGTYGYTF.

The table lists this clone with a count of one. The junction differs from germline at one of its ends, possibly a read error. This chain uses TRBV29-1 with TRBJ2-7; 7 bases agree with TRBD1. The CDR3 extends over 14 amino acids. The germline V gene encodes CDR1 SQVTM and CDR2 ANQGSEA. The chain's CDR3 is CSVESGQDIYGQYF. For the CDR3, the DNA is TGCAGCGTTGAGAGCGGACAGGACATCTACGGGCAGTACTTC.

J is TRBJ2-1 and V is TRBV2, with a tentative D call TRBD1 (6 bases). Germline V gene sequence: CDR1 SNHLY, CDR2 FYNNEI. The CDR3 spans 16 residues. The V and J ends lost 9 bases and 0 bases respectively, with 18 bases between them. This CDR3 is CASQGLGRSSYNEQFF. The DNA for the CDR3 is TGTGCCAGTCAGGGGCTGGGGCGGAGCTCCTACAATGAGCAGTTCTTC.

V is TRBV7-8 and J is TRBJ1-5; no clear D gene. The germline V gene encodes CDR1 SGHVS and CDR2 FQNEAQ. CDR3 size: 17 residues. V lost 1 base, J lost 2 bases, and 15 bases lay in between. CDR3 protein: CASSLGEAQNGNQPQHF. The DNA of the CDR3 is TGTGCCAGCAGCTTAGGTGAGGCACAAAACGGCAATCAGCCCCAGCATTTT.

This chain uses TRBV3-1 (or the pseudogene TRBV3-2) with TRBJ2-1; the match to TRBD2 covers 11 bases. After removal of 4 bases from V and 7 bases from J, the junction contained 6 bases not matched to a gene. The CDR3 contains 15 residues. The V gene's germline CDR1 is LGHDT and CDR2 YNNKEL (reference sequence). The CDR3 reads CASSLLAGEGNEQFF. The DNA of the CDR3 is TGTGCCAGCAGCCTACTAGCGGGGGAGGGTAATGAGCAGTTCTTC.

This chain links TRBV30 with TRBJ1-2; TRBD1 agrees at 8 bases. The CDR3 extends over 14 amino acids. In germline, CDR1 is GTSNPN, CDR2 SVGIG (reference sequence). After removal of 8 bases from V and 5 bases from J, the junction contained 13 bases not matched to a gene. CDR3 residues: CAQVNGQGPYGYTF. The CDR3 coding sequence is TGTGCCCAAGTAAACGGACAGGGACCTTATGGCTACACCTTC.

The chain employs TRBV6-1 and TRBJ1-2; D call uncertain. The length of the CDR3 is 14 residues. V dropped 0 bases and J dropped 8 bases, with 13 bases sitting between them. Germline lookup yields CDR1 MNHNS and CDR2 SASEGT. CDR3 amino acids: CASSEALGPVGYTF. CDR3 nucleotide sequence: TGTGCCAGCAGTGAAGCGCTTGGGCCTGTGGGCTACACCTTC.

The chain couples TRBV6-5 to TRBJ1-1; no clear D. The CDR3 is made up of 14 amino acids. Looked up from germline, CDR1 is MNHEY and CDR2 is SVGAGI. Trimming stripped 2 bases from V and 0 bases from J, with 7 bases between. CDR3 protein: CASSYGSMNTEAFF. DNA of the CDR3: TGTGCCAGCAGTTACGGCAGTATGAACACTGAAGCTTTCTTT.

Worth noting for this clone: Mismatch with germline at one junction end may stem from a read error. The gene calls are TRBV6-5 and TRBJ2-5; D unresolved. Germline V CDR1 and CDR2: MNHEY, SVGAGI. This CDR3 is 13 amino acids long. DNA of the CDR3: TGTACCAGCAGTTACGAATCTCATGGAGCCCAGTACTTC. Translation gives CTSSYESHGAQYF.

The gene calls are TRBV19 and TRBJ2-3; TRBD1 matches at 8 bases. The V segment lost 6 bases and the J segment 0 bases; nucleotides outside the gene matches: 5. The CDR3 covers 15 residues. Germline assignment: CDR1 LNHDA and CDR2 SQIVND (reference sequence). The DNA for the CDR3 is TGTGCCAGTAGCGGGACAGGATGGAGCACAGATACGCAGTATTTT. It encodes CASSGTGWSTDTQYF.

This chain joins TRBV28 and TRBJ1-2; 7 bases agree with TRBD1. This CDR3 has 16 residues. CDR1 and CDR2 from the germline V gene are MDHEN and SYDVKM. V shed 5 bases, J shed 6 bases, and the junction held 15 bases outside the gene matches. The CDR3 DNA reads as TGTGCCAGCAGTAGCGGACAGGCCCACTCTATCGATGGCTACACCTTC. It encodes CASSSGQAHSIDGYTF.

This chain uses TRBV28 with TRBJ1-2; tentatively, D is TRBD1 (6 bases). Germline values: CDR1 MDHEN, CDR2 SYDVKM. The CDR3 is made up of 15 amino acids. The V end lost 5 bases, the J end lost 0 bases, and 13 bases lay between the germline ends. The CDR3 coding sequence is TGTGCCAGCAGTCCCGAGACAGGAACTAACTATGGCTACACCTTC. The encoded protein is CASSPETGTNYGYTF.

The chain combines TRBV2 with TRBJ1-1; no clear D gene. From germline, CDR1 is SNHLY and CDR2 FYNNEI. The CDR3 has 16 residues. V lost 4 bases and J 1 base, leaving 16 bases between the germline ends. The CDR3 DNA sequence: TGTGCCAGCAGTGGGCACCCAGGAAGCCAGAACACTGAAGCTTTCTTT. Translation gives CASSGHPGSQNTEAFF.

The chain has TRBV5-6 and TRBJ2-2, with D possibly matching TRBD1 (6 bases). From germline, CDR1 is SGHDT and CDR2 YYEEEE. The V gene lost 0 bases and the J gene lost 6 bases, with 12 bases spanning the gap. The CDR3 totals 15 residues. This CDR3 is CASSLGYRVSGELFF. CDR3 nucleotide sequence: TGTGCCAGCAGCTTGGGTTACAGGGTGTCCGGGGAGCTGTTTTTT.

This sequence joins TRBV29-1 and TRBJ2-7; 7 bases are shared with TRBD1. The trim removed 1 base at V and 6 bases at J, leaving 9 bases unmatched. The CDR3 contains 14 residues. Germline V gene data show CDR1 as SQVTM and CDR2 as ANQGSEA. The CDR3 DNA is TGCAGCGTTGAAGTCCTAACAGGGGTGGGCGAGCAGTACTTC. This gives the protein CSVEVLTGVGEQYF.

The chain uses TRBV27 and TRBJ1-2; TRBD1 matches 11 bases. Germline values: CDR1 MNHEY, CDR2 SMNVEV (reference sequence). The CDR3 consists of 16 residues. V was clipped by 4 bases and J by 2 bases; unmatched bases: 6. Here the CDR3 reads CASSSRGTGGNYGYTF. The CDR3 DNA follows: TGTGCCAGCAGTTCCCGGGGGACAGGGGGGAACTATGGCTACACCTTC.

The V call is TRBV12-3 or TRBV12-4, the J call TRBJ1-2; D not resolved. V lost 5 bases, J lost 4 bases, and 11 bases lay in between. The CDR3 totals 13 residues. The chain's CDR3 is CASSELEVYGYTF. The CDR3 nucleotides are TGTGCCAGCAGTGAGCTCGAGGTCTATGGCTACACCTTC.

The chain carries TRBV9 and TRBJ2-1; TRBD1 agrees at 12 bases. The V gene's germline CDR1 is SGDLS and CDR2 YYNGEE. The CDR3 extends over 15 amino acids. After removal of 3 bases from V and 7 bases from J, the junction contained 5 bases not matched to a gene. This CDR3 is CASSAGGQGANEQFF. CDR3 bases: TGTGCCAGCAGCGCAGGGGGACAGGGGGCGAATGAGCAGTTCTTC.

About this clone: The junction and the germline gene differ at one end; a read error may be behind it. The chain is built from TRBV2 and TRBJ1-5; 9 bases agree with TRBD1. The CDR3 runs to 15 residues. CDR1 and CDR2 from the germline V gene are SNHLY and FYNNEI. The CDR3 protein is CASNEQGAGNQPQHF. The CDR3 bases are TGTGCCAGCAATGAACAGGGGGCAGGTAATCAGCCCCAGCATTTT. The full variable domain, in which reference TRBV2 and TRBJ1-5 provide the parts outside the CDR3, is EPEVTQTPSHQVTQMGQEVILRCVPISNHLYFYWYRQILGQKVEFLVSFYNNEISEKSEIFDDQFSVERPDGSNFTLKIRSTKLEDSAMYFCASNEQGAGNQPQHFGDGTRLSIL.

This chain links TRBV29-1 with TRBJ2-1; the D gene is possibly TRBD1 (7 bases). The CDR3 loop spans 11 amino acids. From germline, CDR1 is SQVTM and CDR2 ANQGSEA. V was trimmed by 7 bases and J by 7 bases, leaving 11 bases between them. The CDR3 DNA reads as TGCAGCGGGGCAGGGGGGAATGAGCAGTTCTTC. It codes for CSGAGGNEQFF.

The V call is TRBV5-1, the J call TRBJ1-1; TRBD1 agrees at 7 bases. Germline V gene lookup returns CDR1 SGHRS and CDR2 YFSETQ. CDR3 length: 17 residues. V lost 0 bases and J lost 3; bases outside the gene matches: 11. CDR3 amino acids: CASSLGWAGGGYTEAFF. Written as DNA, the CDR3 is TGCGCCAGCAGCTTGGGGTGGGCAGGGGGAGGATACACTGAAGCTTTCTTT.

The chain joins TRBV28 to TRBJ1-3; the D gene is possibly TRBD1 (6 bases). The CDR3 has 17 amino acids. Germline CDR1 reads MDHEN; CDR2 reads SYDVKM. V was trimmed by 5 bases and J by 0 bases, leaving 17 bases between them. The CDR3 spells CASSPETGPLSGNTIYF. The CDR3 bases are TGTGCCAGCAGTCCCGAGACAGGACCTCTCTCTGGAAACACCATATATTTT.